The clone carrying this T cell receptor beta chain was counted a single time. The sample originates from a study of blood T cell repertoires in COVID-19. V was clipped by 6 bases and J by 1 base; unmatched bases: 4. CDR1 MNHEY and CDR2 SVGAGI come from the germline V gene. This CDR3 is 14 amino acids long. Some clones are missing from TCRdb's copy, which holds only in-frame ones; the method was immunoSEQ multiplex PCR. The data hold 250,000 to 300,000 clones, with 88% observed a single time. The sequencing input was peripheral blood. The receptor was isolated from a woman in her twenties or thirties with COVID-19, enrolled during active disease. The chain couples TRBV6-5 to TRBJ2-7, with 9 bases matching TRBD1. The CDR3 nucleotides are TGTGCCAGCAGAGTGGGACAGGGTTCCTACGAGCAGTACTTC. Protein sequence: CASRVGQGSYEQYF.